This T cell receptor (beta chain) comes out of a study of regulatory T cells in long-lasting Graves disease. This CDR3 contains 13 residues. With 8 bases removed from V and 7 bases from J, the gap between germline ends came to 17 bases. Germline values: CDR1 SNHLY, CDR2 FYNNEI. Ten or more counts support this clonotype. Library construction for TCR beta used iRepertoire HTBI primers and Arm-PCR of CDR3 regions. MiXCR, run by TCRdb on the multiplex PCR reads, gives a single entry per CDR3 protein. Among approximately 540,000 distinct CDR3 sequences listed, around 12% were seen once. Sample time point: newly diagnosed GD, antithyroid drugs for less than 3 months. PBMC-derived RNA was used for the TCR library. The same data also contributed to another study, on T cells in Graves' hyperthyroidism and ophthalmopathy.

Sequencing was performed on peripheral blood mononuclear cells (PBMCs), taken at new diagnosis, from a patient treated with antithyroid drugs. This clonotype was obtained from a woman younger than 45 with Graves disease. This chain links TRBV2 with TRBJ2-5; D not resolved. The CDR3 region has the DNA TGTGCCAGCGAGGCCCAGGCGGCGTGGACCCAGTACTTC. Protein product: CASEAQAAWTQYF.